The present T cell receptor beta chain was sequenced within a study of blood T cell repertoires in COVID-19. The CDR3 contains 15 residues. The germline gives CDR1 SQVTM, CDR2 ANQGSEA. After removal of 4 bases from V and 4 bases from J, the junction contained 8 bases not matched to a gene. Authors' methods: Amplification of reference gene primers provided the estimated nucleated cell counts. Data came from immunoSEQ multiplex PCR; TCRdb stores just in-frame clones and leaves some out. D and trimming come from the DNA, and the V and J calls and clone size come from that table. Of roughly 340,000 clones listed, about 90% were seen once; the top ten hold 2.5% to 4%.

Specimen: peripheral blood. The V gene is TRBV29-1, the J gene TRBJ2-3; 10 bases agree with TRBD2. The clonotype comes from a woman younger than 30 who had recovered from COVID-19. The CDR3 here is CSVGASGRVADTQYF. In DNA, the CDR3 is TGCAGCGTTGGGGCTAGCGGGAGAGTAGCAGATACGCAGTATTTT.